This T cell receptor (beta chain) was identified during a study of blood T cell repertoires in COVID-19. Whole-study context: From T cells, B-cell-depleted T cells, or PBMCs came the material, which was cDNA or gDNA.

Individuals drawn from under 30 US areas were roughly 18 to 95 years old. Cohorts were based on clinical histories the participants reported. Exposed enrollees had met someone with a PCR-confirmed or clinician-diagnosed COVID-19 case at some point within the 2 weeks before study entry. Profiled with immunoSEQ multiplex PCR; TCRdb holds only in-frame clones, not every one. The table has over 200,000 clones, less than 90% seen once; the top ten hold roughly 4%. Sequencing was done on a sample of PBMCs or T cells enriched from blood (not recorded which). This receptor was obtained from a woman in her 30s who had been exposed to COVID-19.

CDR3: CASSSSTGGNEKLFF. The DNA for the CDR3 is TGTGCCAGTAGTTCCTCGACAGGGGGAAATGAAAAACTGTTTTTT. The V gene is TRBV19, the J gene TRBJ1-4, with 9 bases lining up with TRBD1. The CDR3 sequence is 15 residues long. Germline-derived CDR1 and CDR2 are LNHDA and SQIVND (reference sequence). The junction had 6 bases not matched to a gene; V was cut back by 5 bases and J by 5 bases. Supplemented by reference TRBV19 and TRBJ1-4, the full variable domain reads DGGITQSPKYLFRKEGQNVTLSCEQNLNHDAMYWYRQDPGQGLRLIYYSQIVNDFQKGDIAEGYSVSREKKESFPLTVTSAQKNPTAFYLCASSSSTGGNEKLFFGSGTQLSVL.